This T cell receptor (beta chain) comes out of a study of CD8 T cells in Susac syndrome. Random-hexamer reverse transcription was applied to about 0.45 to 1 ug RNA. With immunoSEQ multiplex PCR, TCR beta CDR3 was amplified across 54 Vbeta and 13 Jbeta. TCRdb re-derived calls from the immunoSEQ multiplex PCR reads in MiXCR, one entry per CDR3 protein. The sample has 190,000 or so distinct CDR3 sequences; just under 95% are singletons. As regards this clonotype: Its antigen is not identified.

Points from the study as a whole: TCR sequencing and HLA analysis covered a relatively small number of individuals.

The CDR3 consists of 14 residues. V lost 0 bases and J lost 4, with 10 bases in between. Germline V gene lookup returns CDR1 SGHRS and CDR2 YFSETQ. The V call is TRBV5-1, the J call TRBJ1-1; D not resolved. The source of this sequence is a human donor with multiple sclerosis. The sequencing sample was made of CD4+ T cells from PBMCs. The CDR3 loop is CASSLEGGITEAFF. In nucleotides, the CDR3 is TGCGCCAGCAGCTTGGAGGGAGGTATCACTGAAGCTTTCTTT.